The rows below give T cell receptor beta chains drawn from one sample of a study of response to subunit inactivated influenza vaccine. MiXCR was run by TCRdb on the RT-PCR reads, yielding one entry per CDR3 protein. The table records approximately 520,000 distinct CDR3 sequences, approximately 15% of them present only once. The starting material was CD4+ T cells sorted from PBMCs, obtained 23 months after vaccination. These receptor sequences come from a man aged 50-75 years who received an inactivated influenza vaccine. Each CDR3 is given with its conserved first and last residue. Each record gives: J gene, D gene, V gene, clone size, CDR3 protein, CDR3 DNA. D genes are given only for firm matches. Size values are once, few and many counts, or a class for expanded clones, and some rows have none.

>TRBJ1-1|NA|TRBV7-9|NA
CASSLNRGEGTEAFF
TGTGCCAGCAGCTTAAACCGGGGGGAGGGCACTGAAGCTTTCTTT
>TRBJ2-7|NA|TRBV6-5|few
CASSFGQKYEQYF
TGTGCCAGCAGTTTCGGACAGAAGTACGAGCAGTACTTC
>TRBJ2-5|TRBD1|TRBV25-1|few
CASSEWRTGGVETQYF
TGTGCCAGCAGTGAATGGAGGACAGGGGGGGTGGAGACCCAGTACTTC
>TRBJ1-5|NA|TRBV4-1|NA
CASSQVAASNQPQHF
TGCGCCAGCAGCCAAGTGGCAGCTAGCAATCAGCCCCAGCATTTT
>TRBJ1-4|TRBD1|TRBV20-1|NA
CSALGQDNEKLFF
TGCAGTGCCCTGGGACAGGATAATGAAAAACTGTTTTTT
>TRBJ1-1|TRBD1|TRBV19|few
CASKSGTGPEAFF
TGTGCCAGTAAGAGCGGGACAGGGCCTGAAGCTTTCTTT
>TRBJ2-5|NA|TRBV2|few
CASSAGAPIQETQYF
TGTGCCAGCAGTGCGGGGGCCCCGATCCAAGAGACCCAGTACTTC
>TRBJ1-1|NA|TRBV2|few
CASRGDSGTEAFF
TGTGCCAGCAGAGGGGATTCGGGCACTGAAGCTTTCTTT
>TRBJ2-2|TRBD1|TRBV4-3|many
CASSQDEGAPGELFF
TGCGCCAGCAGCCAAGATGAGGGGGCTCCCGGGGAGCTGTTTTTT
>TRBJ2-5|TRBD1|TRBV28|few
CASSFLDRDSQTQYF
TGTGCCAGCAGTTTCCTTGACCGGGACAGCCAGACCCAGTACTTC
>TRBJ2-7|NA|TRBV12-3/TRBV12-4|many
CASSPRIGNYEQYF
TGTGCCAGCAGCCCTCGAATAGGTAACTACGAGCAGTACTTC
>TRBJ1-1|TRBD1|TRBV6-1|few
CASSKGTGTNTEAFF
TGTGCCAGCAGTAAAGGGACAGGGACGAACACTGAAGCTTTCTTT
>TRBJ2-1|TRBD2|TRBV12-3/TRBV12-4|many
CASSPTSGLREQFF
TGTGCCAGCAGTCCTACTAGCGGGCTACGGGAGCAGTTCTTC
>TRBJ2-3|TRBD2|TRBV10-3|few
CAIKRTSGTSTDTQYF
TGTGCCATCAAAAGGACTAGCGGAACTAGCACAGATACGCAGTATTTT
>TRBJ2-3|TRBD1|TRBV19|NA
CASSDRGITDTQYF
TGTGCCAGTAGTGACAGGGGGATCACAGATACGCAGTATTTT
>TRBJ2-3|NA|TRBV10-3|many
CAISESGDTQYF
TGTGCCATCAGTGAGTCAGGAGATACGCAGTATTTT
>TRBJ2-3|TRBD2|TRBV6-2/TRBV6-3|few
CASRSSGGLATQYF
TGTGCCAGCAGGTCTAGCGGGGGCCTTGCTACGCAGTATTTT
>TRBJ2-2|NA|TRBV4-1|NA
CASSQKATAPGELFF
TGCGCCAGCAGCCAAAAGGCAACCGCCCCCGGGGAGCTGTTTTTT
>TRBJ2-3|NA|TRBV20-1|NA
CSASVAAYTDTQYF
TGCAGTGCTAGCGTGGCGGCCTACACAGATACGCAGTATTTT
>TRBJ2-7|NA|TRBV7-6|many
CASSLAEGSYEQYF
TGTGCCAGCAGCTTAGCTGAGGGTTCCTACGAGCAGTACTTC
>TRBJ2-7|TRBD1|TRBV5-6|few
CASSRRTGFSYEQYF
TGTGCCAGCAGCAGGAGGACAGGGTTCTCCTACGAGCAGTACTTC
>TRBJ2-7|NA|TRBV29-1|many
CSVGSTVPNSYEQYF
TGCAGCGTAGGATCGACAGTCCCTAACTCCTACGAGCAGTACTTC
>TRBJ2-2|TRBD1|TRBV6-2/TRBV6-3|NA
CASRRQGAETGELFF
TGTGCCAGCAGAAGACAGGGGGCGGAAACCGGGGAGCTGTTTTTT
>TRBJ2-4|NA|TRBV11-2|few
CASSFSQGPVAKNIQYF
TGTGCCAGCAGCTTTTCCCAGGGGCCCGTAGCCAAAAACATTCAGTACTTC
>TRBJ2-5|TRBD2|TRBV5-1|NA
CASSFPAASGVMETQYF
TGCGCCAGCAGCTTTCCAGCGGCTAGCGGGGTCATGGAGACCCAGTACTTC
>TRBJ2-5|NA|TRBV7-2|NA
CASSLSLTLGWETQYF
TGTGCCAGCAGCTTAAGTTTGACCCTAGGTTGGGAGACCCAGTACTTC
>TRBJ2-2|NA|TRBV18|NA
CASSRTRGSSNTGELFF
TGTGCCAGCTCACGGACGAGGGGATCATCGAACACCGGGGAGCTGTTTTTT
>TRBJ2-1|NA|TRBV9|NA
CASSSGPPPGEQFF
TGTGCCAGCAGCTCCGGACCGCCCCCGGGCGAGCAGTTCTTC
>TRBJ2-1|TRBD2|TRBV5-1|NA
CASSPHQRESYEQFF
TGCGCCAGCAGCCCCCACCAGCGGGAGTCGTATGAGCAGTTCTTC
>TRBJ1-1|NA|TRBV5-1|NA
CASSLEYRTEAFF
TGCGCCAGCAGCTTGGAGTACCGCACTGAAGCTTTCTTT
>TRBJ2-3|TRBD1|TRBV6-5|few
CASSYRTGHVDTQYF
TGTGCCAGCAGTTACAGGACAGGCCACGTAGATACGCAGTATTTT
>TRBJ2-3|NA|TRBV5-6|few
CASSLLDDPDTQYF
TGTGCCAGCAGCTTACTCGACGACCCAGATACGCAGTATTTT
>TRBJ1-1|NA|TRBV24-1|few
CATSGYTEAFF
TGTGCCACCAGTGGTTACACTGAAGCTTTCTTT
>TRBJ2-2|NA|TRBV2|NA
CASMAGIPLGELFF
TGTGCCAGCATGGCAGGGATACCGTTAGGGGAGCTGTTTTTT
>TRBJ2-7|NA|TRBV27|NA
CASRGRGSSSYEQYF
TGTGCCAGCAGGGGCCGGGGCTCGAGCTCCTACGAGCAGTACTTC
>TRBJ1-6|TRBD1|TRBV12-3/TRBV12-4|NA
CASSSGQGISPLHF
TGTGCCAGCAGTTCGGGACAGGGAATTTCACCCCTCCACTTT
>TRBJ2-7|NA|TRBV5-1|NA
CASSSDGAYEQYF
TGCGCCAGCAGTTCCGACGGTGCCTACGAGCAGTACTTC
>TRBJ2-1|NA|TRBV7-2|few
CASTSTGTPYNEQFF
TGTGCCAGCACCTCAACCGGGACCCCCTACAATGAGCAGTTCTTC
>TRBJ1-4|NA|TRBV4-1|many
CASSQAVDLREEKLFF
TGCGCCAGCAGCCAAGCCGTCGACCTGCGGGAGGAAAAACTGTTTTTT
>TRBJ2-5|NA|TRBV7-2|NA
CASSLAGQLGETQYF
TGTGCCAGCAGCTTAGCGGGGCAGCTGGGAGAGACCCAGTACTTC
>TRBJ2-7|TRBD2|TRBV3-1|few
CASSQTWTSSYEQYF
TGTGCCAGCAGCCAAACCTGGACTAGCTCCTACGAGCAGTACTTC
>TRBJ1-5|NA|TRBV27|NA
CASSFMAGSNQPQHF
TGTGCCAGCAGTTTTATGGCAGGGAGCAATCAGCCCCAGCATTTT
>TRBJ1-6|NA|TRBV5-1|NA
CASSWVFGRGNSPLHF
TGCGCCAGCAGCTGGGTATTCGGCAGGGGCAATTCACCCCTCCACTTT
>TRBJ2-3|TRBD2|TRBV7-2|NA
CASSFTSGRADTQYF
TGTGCCAGCAGCTTTACTAGCGGGAGGGCAGATACGCAGTATTTT
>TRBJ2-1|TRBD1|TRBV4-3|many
CASSQRTGVGNEQFF
TGCGCCAGCAGCCAGCGCACAGGGGTTGGGAATGAGCAGTTCTTC
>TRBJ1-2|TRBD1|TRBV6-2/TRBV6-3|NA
CASSSGQLHYGYTF
TGTGCCAGCAGTTCGGGACAGCTCCACTATGGCTACACCTTC
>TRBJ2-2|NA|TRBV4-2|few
CASSQTMRGFRTGELFF
TGTGCCAGCAGCCAGACCATGAGAGGGTTTCGCACCGGGGAGCTGTTTTTT
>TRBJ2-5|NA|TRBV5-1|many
CASSLNGQETQYF
TGCGCCAGCAGCTTGAACGGGCAAGAGACCCAGTACTTC
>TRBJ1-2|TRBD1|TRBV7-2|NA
CASSQTRGQGSYGYTF
TGTGCCAGCAGCCAAACTCGCGGACAGGGCTCCTATGGCTACACCTTC
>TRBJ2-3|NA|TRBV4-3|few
CASSQAGGGVGDTQYF
TGCGCCAGCAGCCAAGCTGGTGGAGGCGTGGGAGATACGCAGTATTTT
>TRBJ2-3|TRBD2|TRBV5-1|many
CASSLPTSGSTDTQYF
TGCGCCAGCAGCTTGCCAACTAGCGGTAGCACAGATACGCAGTATTTT
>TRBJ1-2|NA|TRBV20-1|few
CSAKSSEAGYTF
TGCAGTGCTAAGAGTTCCGAGGCTGGCTACACCTTC
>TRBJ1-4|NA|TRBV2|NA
CASSDGFRRFF
TGTGCCAGCAGTGATGGCTTCAGGCGGTTTTTT
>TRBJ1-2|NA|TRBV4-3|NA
CASSQERQGRYTF
TGCGCCAGCAGCCAAGAGCGGCAGGGTCGCTACACCTTC
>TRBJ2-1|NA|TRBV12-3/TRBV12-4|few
CASSLAGAKNNEQFF
TGTGCCAGCAGTTTAGCGGGAGCCAAAAACAATGAGCAGTTCTTC